This passage covers 25 T cell receptor beta chains from one sample sequenced in a study of cytomegalovirus exposure and HLA in healthy donors. With 60 Vbeta and 13 Jbeta primers, the PCR was carried out. Generated by immunoSEQ multiplex PCR, the TCRdb table keeps only in-frame clones and is missing some. The sample includes about 130,000 clones, 79% seen only once; the top ten take 6.5% to 7%. Sample: PBMCs. The receptors here all came from a man aged 35 to 55 in good health and CMV-seropositive.

The chain couples TRBV10-3 to TRBJ2-1, with 7 bases that match TRBD2. The CDR3 contains 12 residues. In germline, CDR1 is ENHRY, CDR2 SYGVKD. Losses at the gene ends were 11 bases for V and 12 bases for J; bases not matched to a gene: 13. CDR3 DNA sequence: TGTGCCGGCGCTAGCGGAACCTCGGCGCAGTTCTTC. As protein: CAGASGTSAQFF.

The chain recombines TRBV27 with TRBJ2-7; 8 bases are shared with TRBD1. The V segment lost 7 bases and the J segment 5 bases; nucleotides outside the gene matches: 13. The CDR3 has 15 residues. Germline V gene sequence: CDR1 MNHEY, CDR2 SMNVEV (reference sequence). Here the CDR3 reads CASTRGRVATDEQYF. The CDR3 nucleotides are TGTGCCAGCACCAGGGGGCGCGTTGCTACGGACGAGCAGTACTTC.

The chain is built from TRBV2 and TRBJ2-2; the match to TRBD1 covers 9 bases. Germline assignment: CDR1 SNHLY and CDR2 FYNNEI. J lost 3 bases, V lost 6 bases, and 5 bases had no gene match. This CDR3 is 15 amino acids long. The CDR3 bases are TGTGCCAGCAGGAACAGGGGGCGCGACACCGGGGAGCTGTTTTTT. Its translation is CASRNRGRDTGELFF.

V is TRBV2 and J is TRBJ2-3, with 11 nucleotides matching TRBD2. Trimming cost V 3 bases and J 4 bases; bases outside gene matches: 9. CDR1 and CDR2 (germline): SNHLY, FYNNEI. CDR3 length: 17 residues. The CDR3 DNA is TGTGCCAGCAGTGACCATATAGCGGGAGGGCCTGCAGATACGCAGTATTTT. Translating it yields CASSDHIAGGPADTQYF.

This chain uses TRBV5-1 with TRBJ1-5; possible D gene TRBD1, 6 bases. The CDR3 has 13 residues. The germline V gene has CDR1 SGHRS and CDR2 YFSETQ. With 5 bases removed from V and 7 bases from J, the gap between germline ends came to 13 bases. The CDR3 sequence: CASRPRGIQPQHF. The CDR3 nucleotides are TGCGCCAGCAGGCCAAGGGGGATCCAGCCCCAGCATTTT.

The rearrangement links TRBV15 to TRBJ2-7, with 14 nucleotides matching TRBD2. The CDR3 sequence is 18 residues long. V gave up 0 bases and J gave up 4 bases; unmatched junction bases: 8. Per germline, CDR1 LNHNV and CDR2 YYDKDF (reference sequence). CDR3 loop: CATSRDPARTSGRYEQYF. The CDR3 region has the DNA TGTGCCACCAGCAGAGATCCCGCCAGGACTAGCGGGAGGTACGAGCAGTACTTC. Based on the CDR3 plus reference TRBV15 and TRBJ2-7, the full variable domain is DAMVIQNPRYQVTQFGKPVTLSCSQTLNHNVMYWYQQKSSQAPKLLFHYYDKDFNNEADTPDNFQSRRPNTSFCFLDIRSPGLGDTAMYLCATSRDPARTSGRYEQYFGPGTRLTVT.

A single count supports this clone. This rearrangement joins TRBV27 to TRBJ2-1; D possibly corresponds to TRBD2 (6 bases). Germline V gives CDR1 MNHEY, CDR2 SMNVEV (reference sequence). The length of the CDR3 is 16 residues. V lost 10 bases and J lost 0, with 19 bases in between. This CDR3 is CAITPSGPSSYNEQFF. CDR3 nucleotide sequence: TGTGCCATTACCCCCAGCGGGCCCAGCTCCTACAATGAGCAGTTCTTC.

The chain employs TRBV14 and TRBJ1-1, with D perhaps matching TRBD1 (6 bases). The CDR3 spans 13 residues. Germline V gene data show CDR1 as SGHDN and CDR2 as FVKESK. V was trimmed by 6 bases and J by 7 bases, leaving 15 bases between them. The CDR3 region is CASSFGTLIEAFF. The CDR3 DNA reads TGTGCCAGCAGTTTTGGGACACTGATTGAAGCTTTCTTT.

This chain joins TRBV7-9 and TRBJ1-1; the match to TRBD1 covers 7 bases. The CDR3 runs to 14 residues. V lost 5 bases, J lost 7 bases, and 10 bases stayed unmatched. Germline CDR1 and CDR2: SEHNR and FQNEAQ (reference sequence). CDR3 loop: CASSATGDGVEAFF. CDR3 DNA: TGTGCCAGCAGCGCCACAGGGGACGGAGTTGAAGCTTTCTTT.

J is TRBJ2-4 and V is TRBV14; a weak D match, TRBD1 (6 bases). Between the trimmed V and J ends, which lost 3 bases and 2 bases, there was a span of 8 bases. The CDR3 has 14 amino acids. CDR1 and CDR2 (germline): SGHDN, FVKESK. The CDR3 region has the DNA TGTGCCAGCAGCCAGGACAGCTCCAAAAACATTCAGTACTTC. Residues: CASSQDSSKNIQYF. Full variable domain (missing parts from reference TRBV14 and TRBJ2-4): EAGVTQFPSHSVIEKGQTVTLRCDPISGHDNLYWYRRVMGKEIKFLLHFVKESKQDESGMPNNRFLAERTGGTYSTLKVQPAELEDSGVYFCASSQDSSKNIQYFGAGTRLSVL.

This clone was picked up one time. This rearrangement joins TRBV6-1 to TRBJ2-2; D unclear. Germline V CDR1 and CDR2: MNHNS, SASEGT. CDR3 length: 15 residues. V gave up 0 bases and J gave up 1 base, with 6 bases separating them. CDR3 in amino acids: CASSEAPRNTGELFF. DNA for the CDR3: TGTGCCAGCAGTGAAGCCCCGCGGAACACCGGGGAGCTGTTTTTT.

V usage is TRBV7-2 and J usage is TRBJ1-5; the match to TRBD1 covers 7 bases. The CDR3 totals 15 residues. The germline V gene encodes CDR1 SGHTA and CDR2 FQGNSA. Trimming cost V 5 bases and J 1 base; bases outside gene matches: 5. The CDR3 region is CASSLWTGSNQPQHF. CDR3 in DNA: TGTGCCAGCAGCCTTTGGACAGGAAGCAATCAGCCCCAGCATTTT. Drawing the rest from reference TRBV7-2 and TRBJ1-5, the complete variable domain is GAGVSQSPSNKVTEKGKDVELRCDPISGHTALYWYRQSLGQGLEFLIYFQGNSAPDKSGLPSDRFSAERTGGSVSTLTIQRTQQEDSAVYLCASSLWTGSNQPQHFGDGTRLSIL.

The chain is built from TRBV5-1 and TRBJ1-4, with a tentative D call TRBD1 (6 bases). This CDR3 is built from 13 residues. V lost 4 bases and J 8 bases, leaving 12 bases between the germline ends. Germline V gives CDR1 SGHRS, CDR2 YFSETQ. The CDR3 coding sequence is TGCGCCAGCAGCGAGGCAGGGGTAGAAAAACTGTTTTTT. Its translation is CASSEAGVEKLFF.

The rearrangement joins TRBV6-1 to TRBJ2-7; D is ambiguous. Trimming removed 6 bases at V and 3 bases at J, with 12 bases between. Germline V CDR1 and CDR2: MNHNS, SASEGT. CDR3 size: 13 residues. In DNA form, the CDR3 reads TGTGCCAGCAGATCGAACCCCAGCTACGAGCAGTACTTC. Translating it yields CASRSNPSYEQYF.

This clone was seen once. This chain links TRBV27 with TRBJ1-5; 8 bases are shared with TRBD1. The ends lost 5 bases at V and 6 bases at J; junction bases unmatched: 9. The V gene's germline CDR1 is MNHEY and CDR2 SMNVEV (reference sequence). The CDR3 consists of 15 residues. This CDR3 reads CASSRGTGSSQPQHF. The CDR3 DNA follows: TGTGCCAGCAGTCGTGGGACAGGAAGTAGTCAGCCCCAGCATTTT.

The chain carries TRBV5-4 and TRBJ1-1, with D maybe TRBD1 (6 bases). This CDR3 comprises 15 residues. V dropped 4 bases and J dropped 0 bases, with 13 bases sitting between them. Per germline, CDR1 SGHNT and CDR2 YYREEE (reference sequence). CDR3 sequence: CASSPVGTLNTEAFF. As DNA, the CDR3 is TGTGCCAGCAGCCCCGTGGGGACACTGAACACTGAAGCTTTCTTT.

The chain combines TRBV5-4 with TRBJ2-7; 9 nucleotides align to TRBD2. J lost 4 bases, V lost 1 base, and 9 bases had no gene match. This CDR3 contains 16 residues. CDR1 and CDR2 (germline): SGHNT, YYREEE (reference sequence). For the CDR3, the DNA is TGTGCCAGCAGCTTGAAGGCGGGAGGGCGTGGATACGAGCAGTACTTC. Amino acid sequence: CASSLKAGGRGYEQYF.

V is TRBV29-1 and J is TRBJ2-7, with TRBD2 matching over 8 bases. Germline values: CDR1 SQVTM, CDR2 ANQGSEA. J was trimmed by 0 bases and V by 2 bases; bases with no gene match: 9. The CDR3 runs 16 residues. DNA for the CDR3: TGCAGCGTTGAACCCTCCCTAGCGGGTATCTCCTACGAGCAGTACTTC. Its translation is CSVEPSLAGISYEQYF.

V and J are TRBV5-1 and TRBJ1-5; 8 nucleotides agree with TRBD1. Losses at the gene ends were 4 bases for V and 4 bases for J; bases not matched to a gene: 13. The CDR3 extends over 17 amino acids. Germline CDR1 reads SGHRS; CDR2 reads YFSETQ. The CDR3 DNA sequence: TGCGCCAGCAGCCCCTTCCCTGCGACAGGGGAAAATCAGCCCCAGCATTTT. Its protein is CASSPFPATGENQPQHF.

The chain joins TRBV10-3 to TRBJ2-7, with no clear D. The CDR3 has 13 residues. Per the germline V gene, CDR1 is ENHRY and CDR2 is SYGVKD. Deletions cut 8 bases from V and 2 bases from J, with 13 bases between. The CDR3 DNA sequence: TGTGCCATCTGGGCAGGTGTTACCTACGAGCAGTACTTC. Its translation is CAIWAGVTYEQYF.

CDR3 nucleotides: TGTGCCTACAACGGACAGAGCTCCTATAATTCACCCCTCCACTTT. Translation gives CAYNGQSSYNSPLHF. The chain combines TRBV30 with TRBJ1-6, with D maybe TRBD1 (6 bases). CDR1 and CDR2 from the germline V gene are GTSNPN and SVGIG (reference sequence). This CDR3 has 15 residues. Trimming shortened V by 7 bases and J by 0 bases, and 13 bases separated the two germline ends.

The J gene is TRBJ1-2, the V gene TRBV5-1; D is uncertain. The CDR3 extends over 13 amino acids. Between the trimmed V and J ends, which lost 2 bases and 7 bases, there was a span of 12 bases. Germline CDR1 SGHRS, CDR2 YFSETQ. CDR3 DNA: TGCGCCAGCAGCTTTGAACAGATTTTTGGCTACACCTTC. This codes for CASSFEQIFGYTF.

This chain links TRBV9 with TRBJ2-2; 7 nucleotides line up with TRBD2. This CDR3 has 16 residues. Germline V gives CDR1 SGDLS, CDR2 YYNGEE. The V and J ends lost 3 bases and 7 bases, in that order; junction bases with no gene match: 12. The CDR3 spells CASSASGTGGYGELFF. CDR3 bases: TGTGCCAGCAGCGCCTCGGGAACGGGAGGTTACGGGGAGCTGTTTTTT.

The chain is built from TRBV19 and TRBJ2-1; no definite D call. The germline V gene encodes CDR1 LNHDA and CDR2 SQIVND (reference sequence). Trimming removed 6 bases at V and 0 bases at J, with 9 bases between. The CDR3 contains 14 residues. CDR3 in DNA: TGTGCCAGTAGGATTTCCGGCTCCTACAATGAGCAGTTCTTC. Protein product: CASRISGSYNEQFF.

Only one count was recorded for this clone. The chain links TRBV5-5 to TRBJ1-5; D not resolved. Trimming took off 4 bases at V and 5 bases at J, with 7 bases between the two ends. There are 12 residues in the CDR3. Germline CDR1 is SGHKS and CDR2 is YYEKEE (reference sequence). CDR3 in amino acids: CASSARDQPQHF. In nucleotides, the CDR3 is TGTGCCAGCAGCGCTCGCGATCAGCCCCAGCATTTT.